Sequencing of this TCR beta chain was carried out in a study of post-analysis software for immune sequencing data. Study-wide points: The study found TRBV5-6, TRBV5-1 and TRBV20-1 among about 5 TRBV segments more frequent in patients than controls. Comparison with controls showed significantly lower normalized Chao1 diversity in multiple sclerosis patients.

J was trimmed by 0 bases and V by 1 base; bases with no gene match: 3. The CDR3 has 16 amino acids. Note on this clonotype: Its matching antigen is unknown.

Unique molecular identifiers were built into the TCR beta cDNA libraries. From around 0.96 to 9.9 million T cells, roughly 540,000 cDNA molecules were obtained. TCRdb re-called the PCR reads with MiXCR, one entry per CDR3 protein. The profile shows roughly 700,000 distinct CDR3 sequences, about 32% of them singletons. This receptor was taken from a girl aged 5-17 years with multiple sclerosis. The chain is built from TRBV12-3 or TRBV12-4 and TRBJ2-4, with 7 bases matching TRBD1. What was sequenced was blood. CDR3 loop: CASSLGGGSAKNIQYF. As DNA, the CDR3 is TGTGCCAGCAGTTTAGGAGGGGGCTCAGCCAAAAACATTCAGTACTTC.